This T cell receptor (beta chain) was sequenced for a study of cytomegalovirus exposure and HLA in healthy donors. It was with 60 Vbeta and 13 Jbeta primers that the PCR ran. Libraries were prepared by immunoSEQ multiplex PCR; TCRdb keeps only in-frame clonotypes and omits some of them. The sample records more than 80,000 clones, approximately 71% being singletons. Though probably carrying unrecorded immune exposures, donors were nominally healthy at sampling. Sequencing was done on a sample of PBMCs. The TCR originated in a man aged 50-59 years in good health and CMV-seronegative.

CDR3 amino acids: CASSQDRAAPQHF. Written as DNA, the CDR3 is TGCGCCAGCAGCCAGGACAGGGCTGCGCCCCAGCATTTT. The rearrangement uses TRBV4-3 and TRBJ1-5; 8 bases map to TRBD1. CDR1 LGHNA and CDR2 YSLEER come from the germline V gene. Losses at the gene ends were 3 bases for V and 9 bases for J; bases not matched to a gene: 4. The CDR3 runs to 13 residues.